These T cell receptor beta chains were read from a single sample in a study of blood T cell repertoires in COVID-19. Only in-frame clones appear in the TCRdb table, and some are missing; sequencing was by immunoSEQ multiplex PCR. The profile shows 220,000 or so clones, 86% of them singletons. The sequenced sample was peripheral blood. The receptors stem from a woman aged 50 to 60 with COVID-19, enrolled during active disease. The CDR3 runs from the conserved cysteine through the conserved F or W. Each record gives: J gene, clone size, D gene, V gene, CDR3 protein, CDR3 DNA. D genes are given only for firm matches. Not all rows give a size; the values are once, few, many and, for expanded clones, a class.

>TRBJ1-1|-|-|TRBV19
CASSIGTANTEAFF
TGTGCCAGTAGTATAGGAACAGCGAACACTGAAGCTTTCTTT
>TRBJ1-2|-|-|TRBV5-8
CASSLGTRGGYTF
TGTGCCAGCAGCTTGGGGACCCGAGGGGGCTACACCTTC
>TRBJ2-3|-|-|TRBV10-3
CAISPNGGLGPDTQYF
TGTGCCATCAGCCCAAATGGGGGGTTGGGGCCAGATACGCAGTATTTT
>TRBJ2-1|-|TRBD1|TRBV7-6
CASSRGGTSSLNEQFF
TGTGCCAGCAGCCGAGGGGGCACCAGTTCCCTGAATGAGCAGTTCTTC
>TRBJ1-3|-|-|TRBV7-8
CASSYIEGPFSGNTIYF
TGTGCCAGCAGCTACATAGAGGGCCCCTTCTCTGGAAACACCATATATTTT
>TRBJ1-1|-|TRBD1|TRBV30
CAWRTGGGPMNTEAFF
TGTGCCTGGAGGACAGGGGGGGGACCAATGAACACTGAAGCTTTCTTT
>TRBJ2-2|-|TRBD2|TRBV27
CASSLLAGGGTGELFF
TGTGCCAGCAGTTTGTTAGCGGGGGGGGGCACCGGGGAGCTGTTTTTT
>TRBJ2-7|-|-|TRBV6-8
CASSSGRLRARGGEQYF
TGTGCCAGCAGCTCCGGCCGGCTCAGGGCCCGAGGGGGCGAGCAGTACTTC
>TRBJ1-5|few|-|TRBV18
CASSPFRAGEGSNQPQHF
TGTGCCAGCTCACCCTTTCGGGCAGGGGAGGGGAGCAATCAGCCCCAGCATTTT
>TRBJ2-2|-|-|TRBV29-1
CSVGWRQAGTGELFF
TGCAGCGTTGGATGGCGACAGGCTGGAACCGGGGAGCTGTTTTTT
>TRBJ2-2|few|TRBD1|TRBV18
CASSPVTGDKAGELFF
TGTGCCAGCTCACCAGTGACAGGGGATAAAGCCGGGGAGCTGTTTTTT
>TRBJ2-4|once|TRBD1|TRBV12-5
CASGLGQGELAKNIQYF
TGTGCTAGTGGTTTGGGACAGGGTGAACTAGCCAAAAACATTCAGTACTTC
>TRBJ1-2|-|-|TRBV28
CASSSQWGYTF
TGTGCCAGCAGTTCACAATGGGGCTACACCTTC
>TRBJ2-3|-|TRBD2|TRBV7-3
CASSSGGQDTQYF
TGTGCCAGCAGCTCGGGGGGGCAGGATACGCAGTATTTT
>TRBJ2-1|-|TRBD2|TRBV30
CAWSVLSGGGNEQFF
TGTGCCTGGAGTGTACTTAGCGGGGGAGGGAATGAGCAGTTCTTC
>TRBJ2-3|-|-|TRBV21-1
CAISRGAFTDTQYF
TGTGCCATCTCACGGGGGGCGTTCACAGATACGCAGTATTTT
>TRBJ1-4|-|-|TRBV30
CAWSALDSLRNEKLFF
TGTGCCTGGAGTGCCCTTGACAGTCTCAGAAATGAAAAACTGTTTTTT
>TRBJ2-5|-|TRBD2|TRBV5-1
CASSSGLAGGPQETQYF
TGCGCCAGCAGCTCGGGACTAGCGGGGGGCCCCCAAGAGACCCAGTACTTC
>TRBJ1-1|-|-|TRBV19
CASSMGPKAFF
TGTGCCAGTAGTATGGGCCCCAAGGCTTTCTTT
>TRBJ1-6|-|-|TRBV12-3/TRBV12-4
CASSRVYNSPLHF
TGTGCCAGCTCCAGGGTGTATAATTCACCCCTCCACTTT
>TRBJ1-2|-|-|TRBV2
CASSTPDSGYSNYGYTF
TGTGCCAGCAGTACCCCAGACTCAGGGTACTCTAACTATGGCTACACCTTC
>TRBJ2-2|-|TRBD2|TRBV9
CARRGGGSANTGELFF
TGCGCCCGCCGCGGGGGGGGCTCGGCGAACACCGGGGAGCTGTTTTTT
>TRBJ2-1|-|TRBD2|TRBV19
CASSIFGGGGSSYNEQFF
TGTGCCAGTAGTATATTTGGTGGCGGGGGGAGCTCCTACAATGAGCAGTTCTTC
>TRBJ1-6|-|TRBD1|TRBV5-1
CASSPTPGTGGSPLHF
TGCGCCAGCAGCCCTACCCCCGGGACAGGGGGATCACCCCTCCACTTT
>TRBJ2-6|once|-|TRBV4-1
CASSQEQGASGANVLTF
TGCGCCAGCAGCCAAGAACAGGGAGCTTCTGGGGCCAACGTCCTGACTTTC
>TRBJ2-7|once|-|TRBV30
CAWRRTRDYEQYF
TGTGCCTGGAGACGTACTAGAGACTACGAGCAGTACTTC
>TRBJ2-5|-|-|TRBV5-1
CASSHLQGGGETQYF
TGCGCCAGCAGCCATTTACAGGGTGGCGGGGAGACCCAGTACTTC
>TRBJ1-1|-|-|TRBV3-1/TRBV3-2
CASSHQGIGTEAFF
TGTGCCAGCAGCCACCAGGGGATAGGGACTGAAGCTTTCTTT
>TRBJ1-4|-|-|TRBV19
CASSTVPGEKLFF
TGTGCCAGTAGTACGGTCCCAGGCGAAAAACTGTTTTTT
>TRBJ2-3|-|TRBD1|TRBV25-1
CASQNRGPTDTQYF
TGTGCCAGCCAAAACAGGGGACCCACAGATACGCAGTATTTT
>TRBJ2-7|-|-|TRBV24-1
CATSDFSGGEQYF
TGTGCCACCAGTGATTTTTCAGGAGGCGAGCAGTACTTC
>TRBJ1-4|-|-|TRBV19
CASSPIRTLNEKLFF
TGTGCCAGTAGTCCGATCCGGACACTTAATGAAAAACTGTTTTTT
>TRBJ1-5|few|-|TRBV4-1
CASSQVEGALGQPQHF
TGCGCCAGCAGCCAAGTTGAAGGGGCTTTAGGTCAGCCCCAGCATTTT
>TRBJ2-1|-|-|TRBV11-3
CASSPLGPRGFEQFF
TGTGCCAGCAGCCCTCTAGGCCCCAGAGGATTTGAGCAGTTCTTC
>TRBJ1-2|few|-|TRBV27
CASSLTGYAYGYTF
TGTGCCAGCAGTTTAACAGGCTACGCCTATGGCTACACCTTC
>TRBJ1-1|-|TRBD1|TRBV19
CASSIGQGVWAFF
TGTGCCAGTAGTATCGGACAGGGTGTTTGGGCTTTCTTT
>TRBJ2-7|-|-|TRBV11-3
CASSLRRGSGVYEQYF
TGTGCCAGCAGCTTACGACGAGGCAGCGGTGTCTACGAGCAGTACTTC
>TRBJ2-1|-|TRBD1|TRBV6-4
CASSGGSDRGHEQFF
TGTGCCAGCAGTGGGGGGTCGGACAGGGGTCATGAGCAGTTCTTC
>TRBJ2-6|-|TRBD1|TRBV5-4
CASRSQGTGANVLTF
TGTGCCAGCAGGTCACAGGGGACCGGGGCCAACGTCCTGACTTTC
>TRBJ2-7|-|TRBD1|TRBV12-3/TRBV12-4
CASSRTGYEQYF
TGTGCCAGCAGCCGGACAGGTTACGAGCAGTACTTC
>TRBJ1-5|-|-|TRBV30
CAWSSGPFSPQHF
TGTGCCTGGAGTTCGGGTCCTTTTTCTCCCCAGCATTTT
>TRBJ1-5|-|-|TRBV30
CAWSPGSINQPQHF
TGTGCCTGGAGTCCAGGGTCGATCAATCAGCCCCAGCATTTT
>TRBJ1-2|-|TRBD1|TRBV24-1
CATRIRDRGGYTF
TGTGCCACCAGGATCCGGGACAGGGGTGGCTACACCTTC
>TRBJ2-7|-|-|TRBV10-2
CASSGQTYEQYF
TGCGCCAGCAGTGGTCAGACATACGAGCAGTACTTC
>TRBJ1-5|once|-|TRBV5-5
CASSHEPGLLSNQPQHF
TGTGCCAGCAGCCATGAACCGGGACTTTTGAGCAATCAGCCCCAGCATTTT
>TRBJ2-3|once|-|TRBV5-1
CASGLSDTQYF
TGCGCCAGCGGGCTCTCCGATACGCAGTATTTT
>TRBJ1-5|-|-|TRBV27
CASSLWEGGQPQHF
TGTGCCAGCAGTTTATGGGAGGGAGGGCAGCCCCAGCATTTT
>TRBJ2-3|-|TRBD2|TRBV4-2
CASSRGLAVPTDTQYF
TGTGCCAGCAGCCGCGGACTAGCGGTCCCCACAGATACGCAGTATTTT
>TRBJ2-1|-|TRBD2|TRBV11-2
CASSFQRGGGNEQFF
TGTGCCAGCAGCTTTCAGCGGGGGGGCGGCAATGAGCAGTTCTTC
>TRBJ2-7|-|TRBD1|TRBV5-6
CASSDGTGVYEQYF
TGTGCCAGCAGCGACGGGACAGGGGTCTACGAGCAGTACTTC
>TRBJ1-6|-|TRBD1|TRBV7-3
CASSASTGGDSPLHF
TGTGCCAGCAGCGCTTCGACAGGGGGGGATTCACCCCTCCACTTT
>TRBJ1-2|once|TRBD1|TRBV5-1
CASSLSGQGYGYTF
TGCGCCAGCAGCTTATCGGGACAGGGGTATGGCTACACCTTC
>TRBJ1-5|-|-|TRBV7-9
CASSLGGQNQPQHF
TGTGCCAGCAGCTTAGGGGGCCAGAATCAGCCCCAGCATTTT
>TRBJ2-2|-|-|TRBV5-5
CASSLVVAANTGELFF
TGTGCCAGCAGCTTGGTAGTAGCGGCAAACACCGGGGAGCTGTTTTTT
>TRBJ1-3|-|-|TRBV5-1
CASSLGRERGFYTIYF
TGCGCCAGCAGCTTAGGGAGGGAAAGAGGATTCTACACCATATATTTT